In this sample, the clone carrying this T cell receptor beta chain turned up many times. What it binds is unknown. TCRdb passed the 5' RACE reads through MiXCR, listing each CDR3 protein once. The repertoire holds 87,000 or so distinct CDR3 sequences, with around 15% as singletons. The data are from a study of early T cells in non-severe SARS-CoV-2 infection. Study as a whole: Sequencing was performed on bulk RNA from unsorted whole blood, leaving chains unpaired. Findings and limits, study-wide: VDJdb matching, biased toward anti-spike CD8 responses, missed private and CD4 specificities.

The length of the CDR3 is 14 residues. Germline values: CDR1 LNHDA, CDR2 SQIVND (reference sequence). With 4 bases removed from V and 2 bases from J, the gap between germline ends came to 12 bases. The J gene is TRBJ2-7, the V gene TRBV19, with D uncertain. This receptor was identified in an adult who was a healthcare worker with PCR-confirmed SARS-CoV-2 infection or an uninfected control (not recorded which). The source material was whole blood. DNA of the CDR3: TGTGCCAGTAGTAATTCGGACGGTCCCTACGAGCAGTACTTC. Amino acid sequence: CASSNSDGPYEQYF.